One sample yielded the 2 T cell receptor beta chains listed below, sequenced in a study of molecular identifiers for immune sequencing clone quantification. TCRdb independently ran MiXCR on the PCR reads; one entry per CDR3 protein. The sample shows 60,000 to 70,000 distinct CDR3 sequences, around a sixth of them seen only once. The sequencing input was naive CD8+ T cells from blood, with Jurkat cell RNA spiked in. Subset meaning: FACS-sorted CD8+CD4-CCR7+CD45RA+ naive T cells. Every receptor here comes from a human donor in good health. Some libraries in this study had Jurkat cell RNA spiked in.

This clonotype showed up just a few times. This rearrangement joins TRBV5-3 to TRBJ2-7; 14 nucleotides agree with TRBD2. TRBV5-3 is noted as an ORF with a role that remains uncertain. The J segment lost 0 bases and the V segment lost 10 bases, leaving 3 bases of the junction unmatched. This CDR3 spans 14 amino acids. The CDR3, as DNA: TGTGCCTGCGGACTAGCGGGAGGCTCCTACGAGCAGTACTTC. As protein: CACGLAGGSYEQYF.

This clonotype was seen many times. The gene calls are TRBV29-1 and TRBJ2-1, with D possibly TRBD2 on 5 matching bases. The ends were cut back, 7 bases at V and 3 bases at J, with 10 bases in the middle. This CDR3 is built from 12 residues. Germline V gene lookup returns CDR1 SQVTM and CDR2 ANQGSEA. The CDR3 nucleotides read TGCAGCGCGGGGATTATCTACAATGAGCAGTTCTTC. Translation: CSAGIIYNEQFF.